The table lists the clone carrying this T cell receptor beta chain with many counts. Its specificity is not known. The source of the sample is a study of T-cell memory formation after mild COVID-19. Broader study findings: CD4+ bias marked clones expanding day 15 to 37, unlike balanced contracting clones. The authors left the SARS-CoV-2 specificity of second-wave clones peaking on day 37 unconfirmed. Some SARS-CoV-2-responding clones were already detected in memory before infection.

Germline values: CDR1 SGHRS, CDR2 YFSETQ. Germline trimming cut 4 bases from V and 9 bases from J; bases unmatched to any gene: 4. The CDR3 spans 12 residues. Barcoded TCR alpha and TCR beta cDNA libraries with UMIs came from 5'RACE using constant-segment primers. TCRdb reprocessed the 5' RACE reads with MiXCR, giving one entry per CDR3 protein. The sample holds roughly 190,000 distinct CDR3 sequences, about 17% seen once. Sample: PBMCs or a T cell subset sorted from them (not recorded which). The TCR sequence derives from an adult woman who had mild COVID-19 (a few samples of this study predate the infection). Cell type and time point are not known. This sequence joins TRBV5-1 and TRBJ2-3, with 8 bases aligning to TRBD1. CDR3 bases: TGCGCCAGCAGCCAGACAGGGGAGACGCAGTATTTT. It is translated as CASSQTGETQYF.